These 32 T cell receptor beta chains came from one sample sequenced in a study of T cells in Graves' hyperthyroidism and ophthalmopathy. Amplification targeted TCR beta CDR3 regions from RNA transcripts. When the TCR CDR3 underwent first-round RT-PCR, the HTBI primer set was used. Via MiXCR, TCRdb re-called the multiplex PCR reads, giving one row per CDR3 protein. Of about 98,000 distinct CDR3 sequences listed, approximately 40% were seen once; the top ten hold roughly 10%. Sequencing was carried out using peripheral blood or thyroid tissue (not recorded which). These receptors originate from a woman aged 25 to 39 with Graves' hyperthyroidism.

Many counts were recorded for this clonotype. This sequence joins TRBV6-5 and TRBJ2-2; 12 nucleotides line up with TRBD2. CDR1 and CDR2 (germline): MNHEY, SVGAGI. This CDR3 is 17 amino acids long. The trim removed 5 bases at V and 2 bases at J, leaving 6 bases unmatched. This chain's CDR3 is CASSRSGLAGNTGELFF. The CDR3 DNA reads as TGTGCCAGCAGTAGGTCCGGACTAGCGGGAAACACCGGGGAGCTGTTTTTT.

In its sample, this clonotype is medium-sized. The chain has TRBV12-3 or TRBV12-4 and TRBJ1-5, with a tentative D call TRBD1 (5 bases). The CDR3 contains 14 residues. V lost 6 bases and J 2 bases, leaving 11 bases between the germline ends. The CDR3 nucleotides read TGTGCCAGCAGGCCCGGGGGTGGCAATCAGCCCCAGCATTTT. Translating gives CASRPGGGNQPQHF.

In this sample, this clonotype turned up many times. This sequence joins TRBV7-9 and TRBJ1-5, with D possibly matching TRBD1 (5 bases). The V gene lost 1 base and the J gene lost 5 bases, with 9 bases spanning the gap. The germline V gene has CDR1 SEHNR and CDR2 FQNEAQ (reference sequence). The CDR3 length is 14 residues. The DNA of the CDR3 is TGTGCCAGCAGCTTAGATTTGGGGGATCAGCCCCAGCATTTT. This codes for CASSLDLGDQPQHF.

On this clonotype itself: Mismatch with germline at one junction end may stem from a read error. The V and J genes are TRBV7-3 and TRBJ2-5, with unresolved D. The length of the CDR3 is 15 residues. Germline V CDR1 and CDR2: SGHTA, FQGTGA. CDR3 bases: TGTGCCAGTAGCCAAGGGTTTGGGCCCCAAGAGAACCAGTACTTC. It codes for CASSQGFGPQENQYF. Combining the CDR3 with reference TRBV7-3 and TRBJ2-5 gives the whole variable domain GAGVSQTPSNKVTEKGKYVELRCDPISGHTALYWYRQSLGQGPEFLIYFQGTGAADDSGLPNDRFFAVRPEGSVSTLKIQRTERGDSAVYLCASSQGFGPQENQYFGPGTRLLVL.

The CDR3 coding sequence is TGTGCCAGCAGTCACGGGACAGGGAGCGGAAAACTGTTTTTT. This gives the protein CASSHGTGSGKLFF. The chain employs TRBV6-5 and TRBJ1-4, with 9 bases matching TRBD1. From germline, CDR1 is MNHEY and CDR2 SVGAGI. This CDR3 is 14 amino acids long. Losses at the gene ends were 5 bases for V and 10 bases for J; bases not matched to a gene: 8.

This clonotype was counted many times. CDR3 sequence (DNA): TGTGCCAGCAGCTTAACGGATAGGGGAGATACGCAGTATTTT. It is translated as CASSLTDRGDTQYF. V and J are TRBV7-6 and TRBJ2-3, with TRBD1 as a possible D gene (5 bases). Looked up from germline, CDR1 is SGHVS and CDR2 is FNYEAQ. V lost 2 bases and J 5 bases, leaving 11 bases between the germline ends. The CDR3 length is 14 residues.

The V and J genes are TRBV15 and TRBJ2-7, with D perhaps matching TRBD2 (6 bases). The germline CDR1 and CDR2 sequences are LNHNV and YYDKDF (reference sequence). Trimming stripped 1 base from V and 3 bases from J, with 10 bases between. The CDR3 has 14 amino acids. DNA of the CDR3: TGTGCCACCAGCAGAGCGGGGGTTGGCTACGAGCAGTACGTC. Amino acid sequence: CATSRAGVGYEQYV.

This clonotype has ten or more counts. The chain recombines TRBV27 with TRBJ2-7; a possible D gene is TRBD2 (5 bases). CDR3 length equals 15 residues. V lost 0 bases to trimming and J lost 3 bases, with 12 bases between them. Looked up from germline, CDR1 is MNHEY and CDR2 is SMNVEV (reference sequence). CDR3 loop: CASSLSGVWGYEQYF. Written as DNA, the CDR3 is TGTGCCAGCAGTTTATCGGGAGTGTGGGGCTACGAGCAGTACTTC.

As for this clonotype: A much larger clone is a single base away; this may be a read error. The chain employs TRBV11-1 and TRBJ2-3; 11 nucleotides align to TRBD2. Germline V gene lookup returns CDR1 SGHAT and CDR2 FQDESV (reference sequence). The V and J ends lost 5 bases and 2 bases, in that order; junction bases with no gene match: 18. The CDR3 runs to 20 residues. The CDR3 sequence: CASSPRRGSGRVNYTDTQYF. CDR3 in DNA: TGTGCCAGCAGCCCCCGGAGGGGTAGCGGGAGGGTGAACTACACAGATACGCAGTATTTT.

The chain employs TRBV13 and TRBJ1-2, with D tentatively TRBD1 (6 bases). The CDR3 spans 12 residues. The germline CDR1 and CDR2 sequences are PRHDT and FYEKMQ (reference sequence). V gave up 6 bases and J gave up 10 bases, with 15 bases separating them. The CDR3 nucleotides are TGTGCCAGCAGAAAACAGGGTTACGACTACACCTTC. Protein: CASRKQGYDYTF.

The chain carries TRBV14 and TRBJ2-7; a weak D match, TRBD1 (5 bases). The ends were cut back, 5 bases at V and 3 bases at J, with 11 bases in the middle. This CDR3 is built from 13 residues. From germline, CDR1 is SGHDN and CDR2 FVKESK. The CDR3 loop reads CASSWGYFYEQYF. The CDR3 DNA sequence: TGTGCCAGCAGCTGGGGCTATTTCTACGAGCAGTACTTC.

The sample holds many counts of this clonotype. V is TRBV12-3 or TRBV12-4 and J is TRBJ2-7, with D possibly being TRBD2 (6 bases). The CDR3 runs 15 residues. The V gene lost 6 bases and the J gene lost 4 bases, with 19 bases spanning the gap. The CDR3 sequence is CASSLEAGPGYEQYF. The CDR3 bases are TGTGCCAGCAGCCTAGAGGCGGGACCGGGTTACGAGCAGTACTTC.

About this clonotype itself: One end of the junction fails to match germline, which may point to a read error. The rearrangement joins TRBV3-1 to TRBJ2-2, with a tentative D call TRBD1 (6 bases). The CDR3 loop spans 18 amino acids. Germline V CDR1 and CDR2: LGHDT, YNNKEL (reference sequence). The CDR3 DNA sequence: TGTGCCAGCGGCCAAGCTAATTACAGGGCCGGGGTCACCGGGGAGCTGTTTTTT. Encoded protein: CASGQANYRAGVTGELFF.

This clonotype came up many times. The chain carries TRBV7-9 and TRBJ2-5; D uncertain. The germline CDR1 and CDR2 sequences are SEHNR and FQNEAQ (reference sequence). CDR3 length: 13 residues. The V end lost 2 bases, the J end lost 5 bases, and 9 bases lay between the germline ends. The CDR3 here is CASSLFRAETQYF. The CDR3 region has the DNA TGTGCCAGCAGCTTATTCCGGGCGGAGACCCAGTACTTC.

This clonotype has at least ten counts. The chain uses TRBV7-3 and TRBJ2-3; 7 bases are shared with TRBD2. Per germline, CDR1 SGHTA and CDR2 FQGTGA. The CDR3 has 14 residues. The V segment lost 3 bases and the J segment 0 bases; nucleotides outside the gene matches: 0. DNA of the CDR3: TGTGCCAGCAGCTTGGGACTAAGCACAGATACGCAGTATTTT. Translated, it gives CASSLGLSTDTQYF.

This clonotype was recorded at least ten times. The chain employs TRBV4-2 and TRBJ1-2; D ambiguous. V dropped 2 bases and J dropped 7 bases, with 14 bases sitting between them. Germline V lookup: CDR1 LGHNA, CDR2 YNFKEQ. The CDR3 sequence is 14 residues long. The CDR3 sequence: CASSQKRDSGGYTF. In nucleotides, the CDR3 is TGTGCCAGCAGCCAAAAGCGGGATTCAGGTGGCTACACCTTC.

Of note for this clonotype: One end of the junction is discordant with germline, which a read error may explain. The rearrangement joins TRBV9 to TRBJ1-1; 7 bases are a match to TRBD1. CDR3 length: 14 residues. Germline V gene lookup returns CDR1 SGDLS and CDR2 YYNGEE. The CDR3 nucleotides are TGTGCCAGCAGCCCGGGACAGACTGGCACTGAAGCCCTCTTT. Amino acid sequence: CASSPGQTGTEALF.

Many counts were recorded for this clonotype. V and J are TRBV5-6 and TRBJ1-1; possible D gene TRBD1, 6 bases. V lost 3 bases to trimming and J lost 5 bases, with 23 bases between them. The CDR3 has 17 residues. Germline V CDR1 and CDR2: SGHDT, YYEEEE. CDR3 amino acids: CASSSWSLGGHLTEAFF. CDR3 coding DNA: TGTGCCAGCAGCTCTTGGTCGCTGGGGGGACATCTGACTGAAGCTTTCTTT.

This clonotype has a count of ten or more. This sequence joins TRBV7-2 and TRBJ2-5; 13 bases map to TRBD2. Germline CDR1 is SGHTA and CDR2 is FQGNSA. The CDR3 is made up of 15 amino acids. V gave up 5 bases and J gave up 2 bases; unmatched junction bases: 2. CDR3 protein: CASSGTSGVQETQYF. DNA for the CDR3: TGTGCCAGCAGCGGGACTAGCGGGGTACAAGAGACCCAGTACTTC.

The V gene is TRBV6-5, the J gene TRBJ2-2, with D possibly matching TRBD2 (6 bases). CDR1 and CDR2 (germline): MNHEY, SVGAGI. This CDR3 spans 16 amino acids. Deletions cut 6 bases from V and 2 bases from J, with 16 bases between. The CDR3 nucleotides are TGTGCCAGCAGCTATCGGGACTCTGGAAACACCGGGGAGCTGTTTTTT. Protein sequence: CASSYRDSGNTGELFF.

V usage is TRBV2 and J usage is TRBJ1-4, with 9 bases lining up with TRBD1. Germline V gene sequence: CDR1 SNHLY, CDR2 FYNNEI. CDR3 length: 18 residues. V was pared by 6 bases and J by 7 bases, with 18 bases of the junction left unmatched. CDR3: CASSSGQGVWRNGEKLFF. The DNA for the CDR3 is TGTGCCAGCAGCTCGGGACAGGGAGTCTGGCGTAATGGTGAAAAACTGTTTTTT.

This clonotype was recorded many times. The gene calls are TRBV7-2 and TRBJ2-7, with D perhaps matching TRBD1 (5 bases). Trimming removed 5 bases at V and 2 bases at J, with 10 bases between. The CDR3 totals 13 residues. The germline gives CDR1 SGHTA, CDR2 FQGNSA. The CDR3 is CASSASGPYEQYF. CDR3 bases: TGTGCCAGCAGCGCTTCAGGGCCCTACGAGCAGTACTTC.

This clonotype was found many times. J is TRBJ1-6 and V is TRBV7-8; a weak D match, TRBD1 (5 bases). The CDR3 spans 15 residues. Germline V lookup: CDR1 SGHVS, CDR2 FQNEAQ. The V end lost 1 base, the J end lost 7 bases, and 11 bases lay between the germline ends. The CDR3 reads CASSLVLQGNSPLHF. The CDR3 DNA follows: TGTGCCAGCAGCTTAGTTCTCCAGGGAAATTCACCCCTCCACTTT.

The chain is built from TRBV7-6 and TRBJ2-5, with D possibly TRBD2 on 6 matching bases. The V end was cut by 3 bases, the J end by 5 bases, with 19 bases between. This CDR3 spans 16 amino acids. The V gene's germline CDR1 is SGHVS and CDR2 FNYEAQ. The CDR3 here is CASSFAGPSGRETQYF. The CDR3 DNA is TGTGCCAGCAGCTTCGCGGGGCCTAGTGGGAGGGAGACCCAGTACTTC.

This clonotype was found many times. The chain has TRBV7-2 and TRBJ1-2; TRBD1 aligns across 8 bases. Trimming removed 7 bases from V and 3 bases from J; junction bases left unmatched: 7. The CDR3 contains 14 residues. Looked up from germline, CDR1 is SGHTA and CDR2 is FQGNSA. The CDR3 loop is CASIRLQGDYGYTF. The CDR3 DNA follows: TGTGCCAGCATCCGACTACAGGGGGACTATGGCTACACCTTC.

The chain uses TRBV28 and TRBJ1-1, with D possibly TRBD1 on 6 matching bases. The CDR3 is made up of 16 amino acids. From germline, CDR1 is MDHEN and CDR2 SYDVKM. Trimming removed 3 bases at V and 1 base at J, with 15 bases between. The CDR3 nucleotides are TGTGCCAGCAGTTTTCACAAGGGGGGAGGGAACACTGAAGCTTTCTTT. It translates to CASSFHKGGGNTEAFF. The full variable domain, its missing parts supplied by reference TRBV28 and TRBJ1-1, is DVKVTQSSRYLVKRTGEKVFLECVQDMDHENMFWYRQDPGLGLRLIYFSYDVKMKEKGDIPEGYSVSREKKERFSLILESASTNQTSMYLCASSFHKGGGNTEAFFGQGTRLTVV.

This clonotype has a count of ten or more. A much larger clone differs from this one at a single base, so this may be a read error. The rearrangement uses TRBV7-6 and TRBJ2-2; the D gene is possibly TRBD2 (6 bases). The CDR3 extends over 15 amino acids. Germline V lookup: CDR1 SGHVS, CDR2 FNYEAQ. Trimming took 2 bases from V and 5 from J, leaving 12 bases between them. The CDR3 spells CASSLSGRTTGELFF. The CDR3 DNA follows: TGTGCCAGCAGCTTATCAGGGAGGACAACCGGGGAGCTGTTTTTT.

This clonotype was seen ten or more times. The chain recombines TRBV6-5 with TRBJ2-5; D could derive from TRBD1 or TRBD2 (5 bases each). The CDR3 totals 13 residues. Germline V CDR1 and CDR2: MNHEY, SVGAGI. Trimming took off 8 bases at V and 4 bases at J, with 14 bases between the two ends. CDR3 in amino acids: CASARGFGETQYF. The CDR3 coding sequence is TGTGCCAGCGCGAGGGGTTTTGGAGAGACCCAGTACTTC.

This clonotype was recorded only once. The gene calls are TRBV2 and TRBJ1-2; D gene unclear. V lost 3 bases, J lost 4 bases, and 12 bases lay in between. CDR3 size: 14 residues. Per the germline V gene, CDR1 is SNHLY and CDR2 is FYNNEI. CDR3 loop: CASSDLARIYGYTF. In DNA, the CDR3 is TGTGCCAGCAGTGACTTGGCCAGAATCTATGGCTACACCTTC.

This chain joins TRBV10-3 and TRBJ1-5; D is undetermined. The CDR3 is 14 amino acids. V shed 6 bases and J shed 4 bases, with 13 bases lying between them. Germline CDR1 and CDR2: ENHRY and SYGVKD. The DNA of the CDR3 is TGTGCCATCAGCGACGACAAACGAAATCAGCCCCAGCATTTT. Translating gives CAISDDKRNQPQHF.

The chain links TRBV7-3 to TRBJ1-1, with 8 bases fitting TRBD1. The germline V gene has CDR1 SGHTA and CDR2 FQGTGA. Trimming removed 2 bases from V and 6 bases from J; junction bases left unmatched: 5. This CDR3 region has 14 residues. The CDR3 spells CASSLRTGTPEAFF. In DNA, the CDR3 is TGTGCCAGCAGCTTACGGACAGGGACACCTGAAGCTTTCTTT.

This chain links TRBV7-9 with TRBJ2-7; TRBD1 matches 8 bases. V shed 5 bases, J shed 5 bases, and the junction held 8 bases outside the gene matches. The CDR3 is 14 residues long. Germline-derived CDR1 and CDR2 are SEHNR and FQNEAQ (reference sequence). The CDR3 DNA reads as TGTGCCAGCAGCCCGGACAGGGCAGACGACGAGCAGTACTTC. Residues: CASSPDRADDEQYF. Using reference TRBV7-9 and TRBJ2-7 for the parts outside the CDR3, the full variable domain is DTGVSQNPRHKITKRGQNVTFRCDPISEHNRLYWYRQTLGQGPEFLTYFQNEAQLEKSRLLSDRFSAERPKGSFSTLEIQRTEQGDSAMYLCASSPDRADDEQYFGPGTRLTVT.